This TCR beta chain was sequenced for a study of T-cell reconstitution after alpha-beta-depleted transplantation in children. Findings and caveats of the study: Diversity and T-cell counts at one year after transplant derived mostly from new T cells.

This CDR3 region has 11 residues. The V gene lost 5 bases and the J gene lost 5 bases, with 5 bases spanning the gap. From germline, CDR1 is SGHVS and CDR2 FQNEAQ. This clonotype was counted between two and nine times. Its target is unknown. Unique molecular identifiers featured in how the TCRbeta library was prepared. TCRdb reprocessed the PCR reads via MiXCR and lists one record per CDR3 protein. The table records just under 350,000 distinct CDR3 sequences, around 16% of them present only once. This TCR was recovered from a male patient aged 2 to 10 who had a stem cell transplant for acute lymphoblastic leukemia, so the T cells may come from the graft donor. The V gene is TRBV7-8, the J gene TRBJ2-3; D is unclear. The sequencing used PBMCs, mostly from graft donor cells, collected 360 days after TCRalphabeta/CD19-depleted stem cell transplant. In DNA, the CDR3 is TGTGCCAGCAGCAGTGAAGATACGCAGTATTTT. It translates to CASSSEDTQYF.